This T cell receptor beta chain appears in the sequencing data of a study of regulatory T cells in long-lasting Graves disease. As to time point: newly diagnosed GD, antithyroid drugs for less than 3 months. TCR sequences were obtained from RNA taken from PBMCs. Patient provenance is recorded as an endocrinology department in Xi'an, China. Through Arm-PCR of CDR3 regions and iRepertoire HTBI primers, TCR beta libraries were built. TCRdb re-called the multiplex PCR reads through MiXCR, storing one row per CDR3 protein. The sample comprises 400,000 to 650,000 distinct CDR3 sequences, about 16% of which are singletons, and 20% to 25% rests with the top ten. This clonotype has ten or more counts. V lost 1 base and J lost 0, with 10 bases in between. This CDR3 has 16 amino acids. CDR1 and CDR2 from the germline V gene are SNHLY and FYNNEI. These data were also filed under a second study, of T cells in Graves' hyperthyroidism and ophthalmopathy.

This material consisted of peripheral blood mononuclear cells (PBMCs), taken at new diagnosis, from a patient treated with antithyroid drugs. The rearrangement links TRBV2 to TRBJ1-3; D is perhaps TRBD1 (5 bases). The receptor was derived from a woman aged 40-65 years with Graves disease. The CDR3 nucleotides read TGTGCCAGCAGTGAAGGAGGGACGGTCTCTGGAAACACCATATATTTT. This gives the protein CASSEGGTVSGNTIYF.